Listed below are T cell receptor beta chains from one sample, sequenced in a study of graft-versus-host responses after intestinal transplantation. Method: immunoSEQ multiplex PCR; TCRdb's copy keeps in-frame clones and lacks some. There are around 25,000 clones in the sample; approximately 85% occur only once, and over 0.85% lies in the top ten. This material consisted of PBMCs, taken approximately 450 days after intestinal transplant. These receptors were obtained from a human patient who received an intestinal transplant, so some T cells may come from the graft donor. CDR3s include the opening cysteine and the closing phenylalanine or tryptophan. The D gene is left open where the match is weak. Part of the rows lack a size; the others show once, few, many or a class for expanded clones.

clone size: NA; D gene: TRBD2; V gene: TRBV6-1; J gene: TRBJ2-1; CDR3 DNA: TGTGCCAGCAGTGTGGGCCTAGCGGGGAACAATGAGCAGTTCTTC; CDR3 protein: CASSVGLAGNNEQFF
clone size: NA; D gene: TRBD1; V gene: TRBV10-3; J gene: TRBJ1-2; CDR3 DNA: TGTGCCATCAGTGAACCCGACAGGGAGTATGGCTACACCTTC; CDR3 protein: CAISEPDREYGYTF
clone size: NA; D gene: NA; V gene: TRBV18; J gene: TRBJ1-1; CDR3 DNA: TGTGCCAGCTCACCACTGGCAGGGGCGAACACTGAAGCTTTCTTT; CDR3 protein: CASSPLAGANTEAFF
clone size: few; D gene: NA; V gene: TRBV6-6; J gene: TRBJ2-3; CDR3 DNA: TGTGCCAGCAGGTATACTAGTGGTGGCACAGATACGCAGTATTTT; CDR3 protein: CASRYTSGGTDTQYF
clone size: NA; D gene: NA; V gene: TRBV10-3; J gene: TRBJ1-2; CDR3 DNA: TGTGCCATCAGTGTTCCAGGGACTTTATATGGCTACACCTTC; CDR3 protein: CAISVPGTLYGYTF
clone size: NA; D gene: TRBD1; V gene: TRBV30; J gene: TRBJ2-5; CDR3 DNA: TGTGCCTGGAGTGCCGACAGGGTTTCAGGAGAGACCCAGTACTTC; CDR3 protein: CAWSADRVSGETQYF
clone size: NA; D gene: TRBD2; V gene: TRBV6-1; J gene: TRBJ2-1; CDR3 DNA: TGTGCCAGCAGACTAGCGGGAACGAACAATGAGCAGTTCTTC; CDR3 protein: CASRLAGTNNEQFF
clone size: NA; D gene: NA; V gene: TRBV5-1; J gene: TRBJ2-7; CDR3 DNA: TGCGCCAGCCGGCCGGGGAGTGTGGGGTCCTACGAGCAGTACTTC; CDR3 protein: CASRPGSVGSYEQYF
clone size: NA; D gene: NA; V gene: TRBV28; J gene: TRBJ1-1; CDR3 DNA: TGTGCCAGCAGTTCCGAGACTAAGGCGGGCACTGAAGCTTTCTTT; CDR3 protein: CASSSETKAGTEAFF
clone size: NA; D gene: NA; V gene: TRBV28; J gene: TRBJ2-7; CDR3 DNA: TGTGCCAGCAGTTTAATCGGCGCCCGGGACATCTCCTACGAGCAGTACTTC; CDR3 protein: CASSLIGARDISYEQYF
clone size: NA; D gene: NA; V gene: TRBV7-8; J gene: TRBJ1-1; CDR3 DNA: TGTGCCAGCACCACGAAGGGTTCGCGGGCTGAAGCTTTCTTT; CDR3 protein: CASTTKGSRAEAFF
clone size: NA; D gene: TRBD2; V gene: TRBV11-2; J gene: TRBJ2-7; CDR3 DNA: TGTGCCAGCAGCTTGGGTTCCCGGACTAGCGGGATAGAGCAGTACTTC; CDR3 protein: CASSLGSRTSGIEQYF
clone size: NA; D gene: NA; V gene: TRBV28; J gene: TRBJ1-1; CDR3 DNA: TGTGCCAGCATAGTGAACACTGAAGCTTTCTTT; CDR3 protein: CASIVNTEAFF
clone size: NA; D gene: TRBD2; V gene: TRBV6-1; J gene: TRBJ2-7; CDR3 DNA: TGTGCCAGCAGCCGGGGACTAGCGGGTTCCTACGAGCAGTACTTC; CDR3 protein: CASSRGLAGSYEQYF
clone size: NA; D gene: NA; V gene: TRBV5-7; J gene: TRBJ1-4; CDR3 DNA: TGTGCCAGCAGCTTGGGGGCTAATGAAAAACTGTTTTTT; CDR3 protein: CASSLGANEKLFF
clone size: few; D gene: TRBD2; V gene: TRBV11-2; J gene: TRBJ2-7; CDR3 DNA: TGTGCCAGCATACTTAGCGGGAGGGCCGGGGAGCAGTACTTC; CDR3 protein: CASILSGRAGEQYF
clone size: NA; D gene: TRBD2; V gene: TRBV4-1; J gene: TRBJ2-7; CDR3 DNA: TGCGCCAGCAGCCAAGATTGGCGGTCGGGACTAGCGGGAATCTACGAGCAGTACTTC; CDR3 protein: CASSQDWRSGLAGIYEQYF
clone size: NA; D gene: TRBD1; V gene: TRBV15; J gene: TRBJ1-2; CDR3 DNA: TGTGCCACCAGCAGAGATCTGGCAGGGGGTGGCTACACCTTC; CDR3 protein: CATSRDLAGGGYTF
clone size: NA; D gene: TRBD2; V gene: TRBV5-6; J gene: TRBJ2-2; CDR3 DNA: TGTGCCAGCAGCTTCGGCGGGGGGCCGAACACCGGGGAGCTGTTTTTT; CDR3 protein: CASSFGGGPNTGELFF
clone size: NA; D gene: NA; V gene: TRBV10-3; J gene: TRBJ2-7; CDR3 DNA: TGTGCCATCAGTGCGGGCTACGAGCAGTACTTC; CDR3 protein: CAISAGYEQYF
clone size: once; D gene: NA; V gene: TRBV9; J gene: TRBJ2-7; CDR3 DNA: TGTGCCAGCAGCCCGTCGTCTAGCCCCTACGAGCAGTACTTC; CDR3 protein: CASSPSSSPYEQYF
clone size: once; D gene: NA; V gene: TRBV7-6; J gene: TRBJ1-2; CDR3 DNA: TGTGCCAGCAGCTTAACCATCCATGGGCAGGCAAAGAATGGCTACACCTTC; CDR3 protein: CASSLTIHGQAKNGYTF
clone size: NA; D gene: NA; V gene: TRBV30; J gene: TRBJ1-2; CDR3 DNA: TGTGCCTGGAGTGTAGGCAGGACGGGATTAAATGGCTACACCTTC; CDR3 protein: CAWSVGRTGLNGYTF
clone size: NA; D gene: TRBD1; V gene: TRBV6-1; J gene: TRBJ1-5; CDR3 DNA: TGTGCCAGCAGACAGACAGGGTATAGCAATCAGCCCCAGCATTTT; CDR3 protein: CASRQTGYSNQPQHF
clone size: NA; D gene: TRBD2; V gene: TRBV7-3; J gene: TRBJ2-1; CDR3 DNA: TGTGCCAGCAGCTTAGCGGGAGGGCCGAATGAGCAGTTCTTC; CDR3 protein: CASSLAGGPNEQFF
clone size: NA; D gene: NA; V gene: TRBV2; J gene: TRBJ2-5; CDR3 DNA: TGTGCCAGCAGTGAGACAGGAGAGACCCAGTACTTC; CDR3 protein: CASSETGETQYF
clone size: NA; D gene: TRBD2; V gene: TRBV6-5; J gene: TRBJ2-3; CDR3 DNA: TGTGCCAGCAGCGGGGCGGGAGGGGGGGATACGCAGTATTTT; CDR3 protein: CASSGAGGGDTQYF
clone size: NA; D gene: TRBD2; V gene: TRBV9; J gene: TRBJ2-1; CDR3 DNA: TGTGCCAGCAGCGTAGGGGCGGGACTAGCGGCCTACAATGAGCAGTTCTTC; CDR3 protein: CASSVGAGLAAYNEQFF
clone size: NA; D gene: TRBD1; V gene: TRBV5-1; J gene: TRBJ1-3; CDR3 DNA: TGCGCCAGCAGCTTAGGACCGACAGGGCCTGGAGCTGGAAACACCATATATTTT; CDR3 protein: CASSLGPTGPGAGNTIYF
clone size: NA; D gene: NA; V gene: TRBV9; J gene: TRBJ2-7; CDR3 DNA: TGTGCCAGCAGCGTAAAGGCAGGAATCTCCTACGAGCAGTACTTC; CDR3 protein: CASSVKAGISYEQYF
clone size: NA; D gene: NA; V gene: TRBV30; J gene: TRBJ1-3; CDR3 DNA: TGTGCCAGAACGGACTCTGGAAACACCATATATTTT; CDR3 protein: CARTDSGNTIYF
clone size: NA; D gene: NA; V gene: TRBV5-1; J gene: TRBJ2-4; CDR3 DNA: TGCGCCAGCTTTTTACAGAGACTAGCCAAAAACATTCAGTACTTC; CDR3 protein: CASFLQRLAKNIQYF
clone size: NA; D gene: NA; V gene: TRBV11-2; J gene: TRBJ2-5; CDR3 DNA: TGTGCCAGCAGCTTCCAGGGGATGGAAGAGACCCAGTACTTC; CDR3 protein: CASSFQGMEETQYF
clone size: once; D gene: NA; V gene: TRBV25-1; J gene: TRBJ1-6; CDR3 DNA: TGTGCCAGCAGTGAATATGCCGGGCTACGAGATTCACCCCTCCACTTT; CDR3 protein: CASSEYAGLRDSPLHF
clone size: NA; D gene: NA; V gene: TRBV6-5; J gene: TRBJ1-3; CDR3 DNA: TGTGCCAGCAGTTACTCCCCGGAGGGGAACACCATATATTTT; CDR3 protein: CASSYSPEGNTIYF
clone size: few; D gene: TRBD2; V gene: TRBV4-2; J gene: TRBJ2-7; CDR3 DNA: TGTGCCAGCAGCCAAGTGATAGGACTAGCGGGAGAACAGTACTTC; CDR3 protein: CASSQVIGLAGEQYF
clone size: NA; D gene: TRBD1; V gene: TRBV9; J gene: TRBJ2-7; CDR3 DNA: TGTGCCAGCAGCCCAGGGGACAGGACTGCCTACGAGCAGTACTTC; CDR3 protein: CASSPGDRTAYEQYF
clone size: NA; D gene: TRBD2; V gene: TRBV7-6; J gene: TRBJ2-1; CDR3 DNA: TGTGCCAGCAGCTCCTTAGCGGGAGTAATCCATGAGCAGTTCTTC; CDR3 protein: CASSSLAGVIHEQFF
clone size: NA; D gene: NA; V gene: TRBV4-2; J gene: TRBJ2-3; CDR3 DNA: TGTGCCAGCAGCCAAGTGGGGGCAGGAGATACGCAGTATTTT; CDR3 protein: CASSQVGAGDTQYF
clone size: NA; D gene: TRBD2; V gene: TRBV6-6; J gene: TRBJ2-7; CDR3 DNA: TGTGCCAGCAGGTACTCTAGCGGGGAGAGCTCCTACGAGCAGTACTTC; CDR3 protein: CASRYSSGESSYEQYF
clone size: NA; D gene: NA; V gene: TRBV6-1; J gene: TRBJ2-7; CDR3 DNA: TGTGCCAGCAGTGAAGCGCAGGGTCGAGGGAACGAGCAGTACTTC; CDR3 protein: CASSEAQGRGNEQYF
clone size: few; D gene: TRBD1; V gene: TRBV6-5; J gene: TRBJ1-5; CDR3 DNA: TGTGCCAGCAGCCGACAGGGGAAGCAGCCCCAGCATTTT; CDR3 protein: CASSRQGKQPQHF
clone size: NA; D gene: NA; V gene: TRBV29-1; J gene: TRBJ2-5; CDR3 DNA: TGCAGCGTTGGGTGGCAGGGAGGAGAGACCCAGTACTTC; CDR3 protein: CSVGWQGGETQYF
clone size: NA; D gene: TRBD2; V gene: TRBV7-9; J gene: TRBJ2-2; CDR3 DNA: TGTGCCAGCAGCCCTGGGACTAGCGGGAGGGCCGGGGAGCTGTTTTTT; CDR3 protein: CASSPGTSGRAGELFF
clone size: NA; D gene: NA; V gene: TRBV5-1; J gene: TRBJ2-1; CDR3 DNA: TGCGCCAGCAGCTTGGGATCTCAGGATGAGCAGTTCTTC; CDR3 protein: CASSLGSQDEQFF
clone size: NA; D gene: NA; V gene: TRBV4-1; J gene: TRBJ2-3; CDR3 DNA: TGCGCCAGCAGCCAAGATCCCCAGGGAGTTTATACGCAGTATTTT; CDR3 protein: CASSQDPQGVYTQYF
clone size: NA; D gene: NA; V gene: TRBV18; J gene: TRBJ2-1; CDR3 DNA: TGTGCCAGCTCACCTCAGGCCAATGAGCAGTTCTTC; CDR3 protein: CASSPQANEQFF
clone size: NA; D gene: NA; V gene: TRBV9; J gene: TRBJ2-7; CDR3 DNA: TGTGCCAGCAGCCCTCAGGCACAGGGACCCTACGAGCAGTACTTC; CDR3 protein: CASSPQAQGPYEQYF